A selection of T cell receptor beta chains follows, all from one sample in a study of beta chain features in type 1 diabetes. Only in-frame clones appear in the TCRdb table, and some are missing; sequencing was by immunoSEQ multiplex PCR. The data contain about 280,000 clones, 14% to 15% of them seen just once; the ten biggest clones take up less than 0.02%. What was sequenced was naive CD4+ T cells from blood. The receptors stem from a man younger than 30 with type 1 diabetes. Each CDR3 is given with its conserved first and last residue.

J gene,V gene,CDR3 protein
TRBJ2-5,TRBV5-1,CASSRTNQETQYF
TRBJ2-3,TRBV7-9,CASHPYSADTQYF
TRBJ2-2,TRBV25-1,CASSDAGAGRNTGELFF
TRBJ1-5,TRBV30,CACGRGGSNQPQHF
TRBJ1-2,TRBV5-4,CASRNDRGRLGYTF
TRBJ2-7,TRBV9,CASSPAYEQYF
TRBJ1-1,TRBV18,CASSQGQNTEAFF
TRBJ1-2,TRBV7-2,CASREARDGLGYYGYTF
TRBJ1-2,TRBV7-2,CASSLAGQGPYGYTF
TRBJ2-7,TRBV28,CASSLLPDRGTGQYF
TRBJ2-2,TRBV28,CASSSPGLANTGELFF
TRBJ1-2,TRBV7-9,CASSLGVYGYTF
TRBJ1-2,TRBV2,CASSRQGTNYGYTF
TRBJ2-1,TRBV4-1,CASSQGFGTLNNEQFF
TRBJ2-7,TRBV5-1,CASSLLMDRALETYEQYF
TRBJ2-3,TRBV7-7,CASSPSTLTDTQYF
TRBJ2-3,TRBV18,CASSPRTSGPVDTQYF
TRBJ1-2,TRBV30,CAWSTMGQGPFYGYTF
TRBJ2-1,TRBV5-8,CASSFTPGLLSYNEQFF
TRBJ2-7,TRBV6-5,CASSYSVQTYEQYF
TRBJ2-1,TRBV7-9,CASSLGTSGYNEQFF
TRBJ2-7,TRBV7-9,CASSLTSGYPYEQYF
TRBJ2-7,TRBV5-4,CASSPFIRDEQYF
TRBJ2-1,TRBV6-6,CASSSRQDAPNEQFF
TRBJ2-7,TRBV2,CASRVEWQGTHEQYF
TRBJ1-5,TRBV21-1,CASSRPDSYSNQPQHF
TRBJ2-2,TRBV11-2,CASSLDRAGGPPGELFF
TRBJ2-3,TRBV28,CASRPGTSSSDTQYF
TRBJ2-3,TRBV6-6,CASIPGAHRDTQYF
TRBJ2-3,TRBV6-4,CASSEKGVTDTQYF
TRBJ2-5,TRBV7-2,CASSRLAGGPGETQYF
TRBJ2-5,TRBV30,CALGGAQETQYF
TRBJ2-1,TRBV5-4,CASSFVAGGNEQFF
TRBJ2-2,TRBV30,CAWSAGGGGWLFF
TRBJ2-5,TRBV11-1,CASSLTPGMETQYF
TRBJ2-3,TRBV18,CASSPQRQGADTQYF